This T cell receptor (beta chain) was sequenced for a study of cytomegalovirus exposure and HLA in healthy donors. The PCR ran on 60 Vbeta and 13 Jbeta primers. Measured with immunoSEQ multiplex PCR; TCRdb has only the in-frame clones, and not every one. The data show roughly 100,000 clones, 75% to 90% seen once. This CDR3 is 14 amino acids long. The V gene's germline CDR1 is ENHRY and CDR2 SYGVKD. V lost 7 bases, J lost 4 bases, and 16 bases lay in between. This sequence originates from a man aged 25 to 45 in good health and CMV-seropositive. The chain couples TRBV10-3 to TRBJ1-1, with D uncertain. Sample: PBMCs. The CDR3 nucleotides are TGTGCCATCAACCGGGGAGGGAAGGCCACTGAAGCTTTCTTT. This translates into CAINRGGKATEAFF.